One T cell receptor beta chain is described in this entry. The sample is drawn from a study of blood T cell repertoires in COVID-19. Study summary: The United States, Italy and Spain were the sources of the acute and convalescent COVID-19 samples. T cells, B-cell-depleted T cells, or PBMCs provided the cDNA or gDNA that served as material.

Original methodology: Nucleated cell number was recorded as an estimate derived from reference gene primer amplification. Profiled with immunoSEQ multiplex PCR; TCRdb holds only in-frame clones, not every one. That table supplies the V and J calls and clone size; D and trimming were determined from the DNA. The sample has approximately 160,000 clones, over 70% seen once. V lost 6 bases and J lost 1; bases outside the gene matches: 6. The CDR3 covers 16 residues. Germline CDR1 LGHDT, CDR2 YNNKEL (reference sequence). The sequencing sample was made of peripheral blood. This sequence was found in a man aged 70 or older with acute or convalescent COVID-19. The chain has TRBV3-1 (or the pseudogene TRBV3-2) and TRBJ2-5; TRBD2 agrees at 12 bases. The CDR3 region is CASRRTSGGLQETQYF. The CDR3 DNA reads TGTGCCAGCAGGCGCACTAGCGGGGGGCTCCAAGAGACCCAGTACTTC.